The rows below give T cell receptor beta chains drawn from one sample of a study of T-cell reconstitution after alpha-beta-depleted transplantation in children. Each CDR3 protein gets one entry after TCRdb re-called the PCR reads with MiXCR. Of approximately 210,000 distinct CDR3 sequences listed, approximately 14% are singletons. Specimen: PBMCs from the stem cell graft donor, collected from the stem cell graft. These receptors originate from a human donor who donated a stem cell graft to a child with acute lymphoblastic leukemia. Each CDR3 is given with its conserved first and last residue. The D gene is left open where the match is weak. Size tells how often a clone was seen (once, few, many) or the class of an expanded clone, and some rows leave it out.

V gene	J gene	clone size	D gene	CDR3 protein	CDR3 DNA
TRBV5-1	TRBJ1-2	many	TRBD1	CASSLVAGQLGYTF	TGCGCCAGCAGCTTGGTAGCGGGACAGCTTGGCTACACCTTC
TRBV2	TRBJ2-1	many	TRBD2	CASRIAGFYNEQFF	TGTGCCAGCAGGATAGCGGGATTCTACAATGAGCAGTTCTTC
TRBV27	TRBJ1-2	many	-	CASRPSGDVGYTF	TGTGCCAGCAGACCCTCCGGGGACGTTGGCTACACCTTC
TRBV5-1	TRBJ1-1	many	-	CASSFLSRGTEAFF	TGCGCCAGCAGCTTTCTCTCGAGGGGCACTGAAGCTTTCTTT
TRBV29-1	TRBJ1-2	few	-	CSVARQVEGYTF	TGCAGCGTTGCTAGGCAGGTTGAGGGCTACACCTTC
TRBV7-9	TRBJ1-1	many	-	CASSHPMNTEAFF	TGTGCCAGCAGCCACCCGATGAACACTGAAGCTTTCTTT
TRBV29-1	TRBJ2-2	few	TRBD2	CSVEDPGLAGAATGELFF	TGCAGCGTTGAAGATCCGGGACTAGCGGGAGCGGCCACCGGGGAGCTGTTTTTT
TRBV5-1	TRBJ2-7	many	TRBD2	CASSFLGTSGRTKTYEQYF	TGCGCCAGCAGCTTCTTAGGGACTAGCGGAAGAACGAAAACCTACGAGCAGTACTTC
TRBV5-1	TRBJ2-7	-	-	CASSLRPRLGSYEQYF	TGCGCCAGCAGCTTACGTCCGCGACTGGGCTCCTACGAGCAGTACTTC
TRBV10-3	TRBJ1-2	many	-	CAISPLQTPGSYGYTF	TGTGCCATCAGCCCCCTCCAGACGCCGGGGAGCTATGGCTACACCTTC
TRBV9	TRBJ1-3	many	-	CASSVDRRSSGNTIYF	TGTGCCAGCAGCGTAGATCGGAGGAGCTCTGGAAACACCATATATTTT